The T cell receptor (beta chain) under discussion was sequenced for a study of memory CD4+ T cells and cytomegalovirus serostatus. Turning to the study itself: Of the healthy Belgian adults, 9 or 10 were CMV seropositive and 20 to 30 seronegative.

The sort gate was single viable CD3+CD4+CD8-CD45RO+ cells for memory CD4+ T cells. CMV serostatus came from serum IgG against pp150, pp28, p38, p52. The study's findings and limits: Of around 160 reported CMV TCRbeta sequences, under 70 were found in memory CD4+ repertoires.

As handled by the study authors: Out-of-frame sequences were removed, leaving roughly 2.1 million distinct TCRbeta sequences. Generated by immunoSEQ multiplex PCR, the TCRdb table keeps only in-frame clones and is missing some. V and J calls and clone size are those listed in that table; D and trimming were worked out from the DNA. The data show tens of thousands of clones, more than 70% seen once. This clone was seen a handful of times. The antigen is undetermined. This TCR came from an adult in good health and CMV-seronegative. Sample: memory CD4+ T cells from blood.

Written as DNA, the CDR3 is TGTGCCAGCTCACCATTAATTCGGGGGCGCGGTGGCTACACCTTC. Amino acid sequence: CASSPLIRGRGGYTF. This chain connects TRBV18 to TRBJ1-2; D is perhaps TRBD1 (6 bases). The CDR3 is 15 amino acids. Deletions cut 2 bases from V and 7 bases from J, with 17 bases between. The germline CDR1 and CDR2 sequences are KGHSH and LQKENI.